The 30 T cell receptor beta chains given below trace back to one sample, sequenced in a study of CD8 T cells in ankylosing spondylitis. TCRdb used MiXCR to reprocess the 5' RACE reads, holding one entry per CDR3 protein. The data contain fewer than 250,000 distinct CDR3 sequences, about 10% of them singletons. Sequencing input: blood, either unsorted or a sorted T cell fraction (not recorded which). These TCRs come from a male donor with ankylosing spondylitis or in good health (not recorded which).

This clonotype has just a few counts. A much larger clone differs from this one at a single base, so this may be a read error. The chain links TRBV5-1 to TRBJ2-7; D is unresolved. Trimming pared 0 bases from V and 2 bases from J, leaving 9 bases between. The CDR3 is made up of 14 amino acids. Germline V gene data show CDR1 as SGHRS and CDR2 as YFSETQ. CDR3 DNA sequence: TGCGCCAGCAGCTTGGAGGGCAGTCCCTACGAGCAGTACTTC. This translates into CASSLEGSPYEQYF.

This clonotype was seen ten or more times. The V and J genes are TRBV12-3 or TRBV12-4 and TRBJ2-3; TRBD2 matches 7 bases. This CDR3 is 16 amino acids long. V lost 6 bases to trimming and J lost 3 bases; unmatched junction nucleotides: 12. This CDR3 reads CASSPPNGGSTDTQYF. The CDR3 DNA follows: TGTGCCAGCAGCCCCCCAAACGGGGGGAGTACAGATACGCAGTATTTT.

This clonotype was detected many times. The CDR3 coding sequence is TGTGCCAGCAGCGATAACAGGGGGCAGTACTTC. It encodes CASSDNRGQYF. The chain links TRBV12-3 or TRBV12-4 to TRBJ2-7; 7 positions agree with TRBD1. V shed 6 bases and J 9 bases; nucleotides not matched to a gene: 5. The CDR3 contains 11 residues.

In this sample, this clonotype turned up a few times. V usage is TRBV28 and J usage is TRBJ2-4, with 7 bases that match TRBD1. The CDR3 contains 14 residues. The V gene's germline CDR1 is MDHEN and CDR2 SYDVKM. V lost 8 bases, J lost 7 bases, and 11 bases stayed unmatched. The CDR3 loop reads CASEKPGQKNIQYF. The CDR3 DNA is TGTGCCAGCGAAAAACCGGGACAGAAGAACATTCAGTACTTC.

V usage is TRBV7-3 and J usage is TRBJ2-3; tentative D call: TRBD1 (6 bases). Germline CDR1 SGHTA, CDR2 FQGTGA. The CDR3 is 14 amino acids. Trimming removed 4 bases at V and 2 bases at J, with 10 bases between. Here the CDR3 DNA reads TGTGCCAGCAGCTCGGGACATAACACAGATACGCAGTATTTT. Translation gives CASSSGHNTDTQYF.

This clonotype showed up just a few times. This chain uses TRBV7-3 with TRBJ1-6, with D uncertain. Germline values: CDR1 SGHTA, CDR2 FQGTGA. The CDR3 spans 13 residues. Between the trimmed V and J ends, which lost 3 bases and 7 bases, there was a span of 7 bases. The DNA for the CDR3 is TGTGCCAGCAGCTTCGGCCAGAATTCACCCCTCCACTTT. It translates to CASSFGQNSPLHF.

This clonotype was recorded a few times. The CDR3 loop is CASSLGSDRWHEQFF. In DNA form, the CDR3 reads TGCGCCAGCAGCCTCGGAAGCGACAGGTGGCATGAGCAGTTCTTC. This sequence joins TRBV5-1 and TRBJ2-1; TRBD1 is a possible D gene (6 bases). Germline CDR1 and CDR2: SGHRS and YFSETQ. The germline V and J ends were trimmed by 4 bases and 8 bases, with 19 bases remaining between them. The CDR3 consists of 15 residues.

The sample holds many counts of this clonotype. CDR3 DNA: TGCAGTGCTGGGACTAGCGGGGGTGCGAAGCTCACAGATACGCAGTATTTT. It specifies CSAGTSGGAKLTDTQYF. This sequence joins TRBV20-1 and TRBJ2-3, with 14 bases that match TRBD2. The V gene's germline CDR1 is DFQATT and CDR2 SNEGSKA (reference sequence). V dropped 5 bases and J dropped 2; count of bases not matched to a gene: 9. CDR3 length: 17 amino acids.

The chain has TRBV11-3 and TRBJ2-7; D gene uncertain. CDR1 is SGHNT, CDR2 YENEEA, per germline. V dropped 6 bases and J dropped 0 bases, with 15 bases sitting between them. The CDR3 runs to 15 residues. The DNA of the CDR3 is TGTGCCAGCAGTCACGCCGGCGGAAGCTCCTACGAGCAGTACTTC. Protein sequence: CASSHAGGSSYEQYF. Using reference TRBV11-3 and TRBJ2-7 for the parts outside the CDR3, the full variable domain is EAGVVQSPRYKIIEKKQPVAFWCNPISGHNTLYWYLQNLGQGPELLIRYENEEAVDDSQLPKDRFSAERLKGVDSTLKIQPAELGDSAVYLCASSHAGGSSYEQYFGPGTRLTVT.

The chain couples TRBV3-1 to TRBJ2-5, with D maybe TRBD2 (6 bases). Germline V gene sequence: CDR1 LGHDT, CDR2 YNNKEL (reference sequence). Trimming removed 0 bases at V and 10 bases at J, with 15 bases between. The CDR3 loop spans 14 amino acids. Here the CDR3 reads CASSQEGGGIGQYF. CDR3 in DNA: TGTGCCAGCAGCCAAGAGGGAGGAGGTATCGGCCAGTACTTC.

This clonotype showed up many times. The CDR3 DNA is TGCAGTTACAGGGGGCAGTCGAACACCGGGGAGCTGTTTTTT. This sequence encodes CSYRGQSNTGELFF. The V gene is TRBV20-1, the J gene TRBJ2-2; 9 bases match TRBD1. The CDR3 extends over 14 amino acids. J was trimmed by 0 bases and V by 8 bases; bases with no gene match: 4. Germline V lookup: CDR1 DFQATT, CDR2 SNEGSKA (reference sequence).

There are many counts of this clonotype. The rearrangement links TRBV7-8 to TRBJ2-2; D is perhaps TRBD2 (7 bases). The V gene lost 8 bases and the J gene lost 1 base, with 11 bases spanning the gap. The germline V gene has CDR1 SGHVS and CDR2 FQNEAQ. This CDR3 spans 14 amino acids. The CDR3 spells CASGGGQNTGELFF. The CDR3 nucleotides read TGTGCCAGCGGCGGGGGCCAGAACACCGGGGAGCTGTTTTTT.

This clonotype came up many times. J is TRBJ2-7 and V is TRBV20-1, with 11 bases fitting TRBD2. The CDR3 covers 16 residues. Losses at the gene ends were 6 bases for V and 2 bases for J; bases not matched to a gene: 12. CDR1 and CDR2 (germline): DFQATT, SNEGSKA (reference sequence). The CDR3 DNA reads TGCAGTGCCCCACGCCCCGTAGCGGGGGGGACCTACGAGCAGTACTTC. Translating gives CSAPRPVAGGTYEQYF.

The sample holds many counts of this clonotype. The CDR3 sequence is CASSLEVTSVPNEQFF. The CDR3 DNA reads as TGTGCCAGCAGCTTGGAGGTGACTAGCGTACCCAATGAGCAGTTCTTC. V and J are TRBV5-6 and TRBJ2-1; TRBD2 matches at 8 bases. With 0 bases clipped from V and 6 bases from J, the junction kept 8 bases outside the gene matches. The CDR3 sequence is 16 residues long. CDR1 and CDR2 from the germline V gene are SGHDT and YYEEEE.

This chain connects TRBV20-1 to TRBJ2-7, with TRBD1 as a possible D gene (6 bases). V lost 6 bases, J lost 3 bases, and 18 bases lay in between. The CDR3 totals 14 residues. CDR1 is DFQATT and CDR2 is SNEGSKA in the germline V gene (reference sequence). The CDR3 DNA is TGCAGTGCAATAGGACAGCCCGGGAACTACGAGCAGTACTTC. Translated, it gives CSAIGQPGNYEQYF.

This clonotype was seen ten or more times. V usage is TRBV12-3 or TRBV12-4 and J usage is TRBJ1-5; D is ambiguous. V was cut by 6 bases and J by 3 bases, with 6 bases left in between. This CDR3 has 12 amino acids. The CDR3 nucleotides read TGTGCCAGCAGCCAGGACAATCAGCCCCAGCATTTT. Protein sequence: CASSQDNQPQHF.

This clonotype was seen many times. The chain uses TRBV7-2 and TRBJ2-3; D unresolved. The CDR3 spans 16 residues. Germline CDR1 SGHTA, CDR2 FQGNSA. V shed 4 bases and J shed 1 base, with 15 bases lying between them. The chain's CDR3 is CASSSSYGVGTDTQYF. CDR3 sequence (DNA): TGTGCCAGCAGCTCAAGTTACGGCGTGGGCACAGATACGCAGTATTTT.

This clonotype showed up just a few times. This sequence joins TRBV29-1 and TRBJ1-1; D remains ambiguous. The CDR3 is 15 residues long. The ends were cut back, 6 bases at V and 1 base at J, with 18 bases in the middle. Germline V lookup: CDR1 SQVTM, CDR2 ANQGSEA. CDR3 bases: TGCAGCGTGAATTTAGGGAACAATGCGAACACTGAAGCTTTCTTT. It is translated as CSVNLGNNANTEAFF.

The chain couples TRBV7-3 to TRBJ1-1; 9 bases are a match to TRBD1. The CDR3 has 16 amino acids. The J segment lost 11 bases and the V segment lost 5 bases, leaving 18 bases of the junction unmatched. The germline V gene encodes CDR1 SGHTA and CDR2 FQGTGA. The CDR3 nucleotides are TGTGCCAGCAGCCGCCACCGGGACAGGGAACCTTCAGGTGCTTTCTTT. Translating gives CASSRHRDREPSGAFF.

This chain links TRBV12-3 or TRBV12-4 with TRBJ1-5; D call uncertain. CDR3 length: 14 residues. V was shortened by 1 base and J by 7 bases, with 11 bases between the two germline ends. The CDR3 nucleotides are TGTGCCAGCAGTTTAGGGCAGGAGATACAGCCCCAGCATTTT. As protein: CASSLGQEIQPQHF.

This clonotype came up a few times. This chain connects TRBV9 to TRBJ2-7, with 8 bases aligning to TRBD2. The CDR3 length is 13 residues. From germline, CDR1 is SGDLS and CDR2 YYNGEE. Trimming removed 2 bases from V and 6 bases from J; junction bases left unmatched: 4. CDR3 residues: CASSVGLAREQYF. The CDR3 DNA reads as TGTGCCAGCAGCGTCGGACTAGCTCGCGAGCAGTACTTC.

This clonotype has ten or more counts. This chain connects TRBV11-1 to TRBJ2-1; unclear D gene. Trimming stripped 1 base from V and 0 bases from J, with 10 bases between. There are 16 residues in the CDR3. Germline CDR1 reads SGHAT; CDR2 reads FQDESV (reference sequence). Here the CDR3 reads CASSLEARSSYNEQFF. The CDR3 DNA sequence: TGTGCCAGCAGCTTAGAGGCTAGGAGCTCCTACAATGAGCAGTTCTTC.

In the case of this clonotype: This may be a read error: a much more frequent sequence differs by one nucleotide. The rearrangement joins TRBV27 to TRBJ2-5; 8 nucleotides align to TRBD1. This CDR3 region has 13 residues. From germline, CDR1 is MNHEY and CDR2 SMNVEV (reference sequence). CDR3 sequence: CASRQGVQETEYF. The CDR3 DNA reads TGTGCCAGCAGACAGGGGGTCCAAGAGACCGAGTACTTC.

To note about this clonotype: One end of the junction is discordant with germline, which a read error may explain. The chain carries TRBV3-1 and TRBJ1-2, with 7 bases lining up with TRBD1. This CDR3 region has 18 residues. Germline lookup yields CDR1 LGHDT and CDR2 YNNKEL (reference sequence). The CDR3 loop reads CTSSSIGTGERARGGYTF. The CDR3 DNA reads TGTACCAGCAGCTCCATCGGAACAGGGGAACGGGCCCGGGGAGGCTACACCTTC.

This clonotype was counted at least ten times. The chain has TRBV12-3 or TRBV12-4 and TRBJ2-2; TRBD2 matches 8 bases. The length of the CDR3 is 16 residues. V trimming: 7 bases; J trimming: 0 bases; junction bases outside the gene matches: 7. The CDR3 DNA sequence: TGTGCCAGCACCCGGGGGGGGCCAACGAACACCGGGGAGCTGTTTTTT. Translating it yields CASTRGGPTNTGELFF.

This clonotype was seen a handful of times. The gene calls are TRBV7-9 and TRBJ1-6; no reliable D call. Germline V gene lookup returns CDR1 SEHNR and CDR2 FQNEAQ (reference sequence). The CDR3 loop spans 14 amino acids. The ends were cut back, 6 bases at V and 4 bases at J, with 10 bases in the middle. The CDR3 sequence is CASRSDGYNSPLHF. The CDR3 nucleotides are TGTGCCAGCAGATCGGACGGTTATAATTCACCCCTCCACTTT.

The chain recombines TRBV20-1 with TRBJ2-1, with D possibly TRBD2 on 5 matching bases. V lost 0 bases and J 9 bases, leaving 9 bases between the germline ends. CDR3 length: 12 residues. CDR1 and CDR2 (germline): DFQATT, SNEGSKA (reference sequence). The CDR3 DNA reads TGCAGTGCTAGAGAAAGGACTGTTGAGCAGTTCTTC. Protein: CSARERTVEQFF.

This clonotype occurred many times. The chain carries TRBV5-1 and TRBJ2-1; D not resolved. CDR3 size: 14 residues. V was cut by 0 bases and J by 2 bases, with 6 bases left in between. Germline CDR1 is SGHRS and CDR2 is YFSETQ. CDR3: CASSLATAYNEQFF. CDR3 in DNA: TGCGCCAGCAGCTTGGCCACAGCCTACAATGAGCAGTTCTTC. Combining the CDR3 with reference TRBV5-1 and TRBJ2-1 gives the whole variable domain KAGVTQTPRYLIKTRGQQVTLSCSPISGHRSVSWYQQTPGQGLQFLFEYFSETQRNKGNFPGRFSGRQFSNSRSEMNVSTLELGDSALYLCASSLATAYNEQFFGPGTRLTVL.

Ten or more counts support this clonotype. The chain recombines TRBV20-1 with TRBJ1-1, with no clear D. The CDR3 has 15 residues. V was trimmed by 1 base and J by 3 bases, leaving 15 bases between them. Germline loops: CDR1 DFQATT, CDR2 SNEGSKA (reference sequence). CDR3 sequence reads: CSARVSDFMDTEAFF. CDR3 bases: TGCAGTGCTAGAGTGTCTGACTTCATGGACACTGAAGCTTTCTTT.

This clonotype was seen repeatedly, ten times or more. The CDR3 nucleotides read TGTGCCAGCAGACCTGGACTAGCTTGGACCTACGAGCAGTACTTC. It is translated as CASRPGLAWTYEQYF. The chain couples TRBV28 to TRBJ2-7; 8 bases line up with TRBD2. The germline V gene has CDR1 MDHEN and CDR2 SYDVKM. This CDR3 is 15 amino acids long. V was pared by 6 bases and J by 2 bases, with 9 bases of the junction left unmatched.